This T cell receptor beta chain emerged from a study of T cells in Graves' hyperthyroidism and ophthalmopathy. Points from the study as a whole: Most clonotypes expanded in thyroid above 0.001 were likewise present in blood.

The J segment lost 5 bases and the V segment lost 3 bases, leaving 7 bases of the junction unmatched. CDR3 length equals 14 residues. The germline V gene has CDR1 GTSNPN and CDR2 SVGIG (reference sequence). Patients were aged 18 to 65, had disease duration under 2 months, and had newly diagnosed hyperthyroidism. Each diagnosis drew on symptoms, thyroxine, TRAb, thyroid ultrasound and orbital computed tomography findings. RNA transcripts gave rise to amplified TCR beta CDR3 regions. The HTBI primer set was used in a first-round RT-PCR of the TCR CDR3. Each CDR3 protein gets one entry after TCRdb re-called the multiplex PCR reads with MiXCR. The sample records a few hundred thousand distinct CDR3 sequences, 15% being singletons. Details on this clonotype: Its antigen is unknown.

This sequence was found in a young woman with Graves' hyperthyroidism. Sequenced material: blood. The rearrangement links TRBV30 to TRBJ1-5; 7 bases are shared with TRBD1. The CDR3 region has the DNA TGTGCCTGGAGCGGGACAGCCATCGATCAGCCCCAGCATTTT. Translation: CAWSGTAIDQPQHF. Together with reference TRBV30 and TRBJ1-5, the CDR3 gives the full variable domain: SQTIHQWPATLVQPVGSPLSLECTVEGTSNPNLYWYRQAAGRGLQLLFYSVGIGQISSEVPQNLSASRPQDRQFILSSKKLLLSDSGFYLCAWSGTAIDQPQHFGDGTRLSIL.